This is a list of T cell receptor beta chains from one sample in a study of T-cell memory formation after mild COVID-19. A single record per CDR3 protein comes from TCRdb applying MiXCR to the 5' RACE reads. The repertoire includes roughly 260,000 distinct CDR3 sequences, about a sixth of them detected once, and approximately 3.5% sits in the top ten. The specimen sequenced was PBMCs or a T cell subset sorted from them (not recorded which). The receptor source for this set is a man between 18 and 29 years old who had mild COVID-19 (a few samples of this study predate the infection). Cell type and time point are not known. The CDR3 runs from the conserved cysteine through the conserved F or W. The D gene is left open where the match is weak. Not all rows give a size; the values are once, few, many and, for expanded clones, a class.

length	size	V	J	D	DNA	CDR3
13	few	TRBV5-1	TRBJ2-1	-	TGCGCCAGCAGCCTGGATCGGACCGATGAGCAGTTCTTC	CASSLDRTDEQFF
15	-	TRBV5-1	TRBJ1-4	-	TGCGCCAGCAGCGTCTCGTGGGGGCTTAGGGAAAAACTGTTTTTT	CASSVSWGLREKLFF
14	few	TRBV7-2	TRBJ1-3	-	TGTGCCAGCAGCGCACAGAACTCTGGAAACACCATATATTTT	CASSAQNSGNTIYF
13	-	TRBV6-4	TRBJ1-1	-	TGTGCCAGCAGTGTTTCTTTGAACACTGAAGCTTTCTTT	CASSVSLNTEAFF
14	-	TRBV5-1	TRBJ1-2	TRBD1	TGCGCCAGCAGCTTTGGCATAGGGGGCAATGGCTACACCTTC	CASSFGIGGNGYTF
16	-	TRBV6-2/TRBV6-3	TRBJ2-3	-	TGTGCCAGCACCATACCCGGGAGAGGAGTCACAGATACGCAGTATTTT	CASTIPGRGVTDTQYF
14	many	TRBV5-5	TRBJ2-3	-	TGTGCCAGCAGCTTCGGGGGAACAGGAGATACGCAGTATTTT	CASSFGGTGDTQYF
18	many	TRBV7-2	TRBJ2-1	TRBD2	TGTGCCAGCAGCTTGACTAGCGGGGGACCTAGCTCCTACAATGAGCAGTTCTTC	CASSLTSGGPSSYNEQFF
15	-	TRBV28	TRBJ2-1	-	TGTGCCAGCAGCCCCCATGCGGACAGAAACAATGAGCAGTTCTTC	CASSPHADRNNEQFF
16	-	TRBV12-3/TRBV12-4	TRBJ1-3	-	TGTGCCAGCAGTTTTTCTCCGGGGATCTCTGGAAACACCATATATTTT	CASSFSPGISGNTIYF
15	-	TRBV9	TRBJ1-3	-	TGTGCCAGCAGCGTAGATGGGGGTGTTGGAAACACCATATATTTT	CASSVDGGVGNTIYF
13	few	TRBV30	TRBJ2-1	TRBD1	TGTGCCTGGGAGACAGGGGGCTACAATGAGCAGTTCTTC	CAWETGGYNEQFF
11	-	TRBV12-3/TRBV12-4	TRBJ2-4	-	TGTGCCAGCAGTTTGGGGTCGGCTCAGTACTTC	CASSLGSAQYF
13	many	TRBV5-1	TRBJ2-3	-	TGCGCCAGCAGCTCCCCTGGGCCAGATACGCAGTATTTT	CASSSPGPDTQYF
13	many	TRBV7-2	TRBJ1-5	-	TGTGCCAGCAGCTTAGCAGGTCAGCAGCCCCAGCATTTT	CASSLAGQQPQHF
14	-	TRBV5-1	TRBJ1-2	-	TGCGCCAGCAGCTTTTCTACTTCTAACTATGGCTACACCTTC	CASSFSTSNYGYTF
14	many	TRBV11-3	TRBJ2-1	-	TGTGCCAGCAGCCGAGACGGGGTAGACAATGAGCAGTTCTTC	CASSRDGVDNEQFF
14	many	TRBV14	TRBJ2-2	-	TGTGCCAGCAGCCAACAAGACAGGACCGGGGAGCTGTTTTTT	CASSQQDRTGELFF
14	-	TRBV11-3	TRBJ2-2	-	TGTGCCAGCAGCTTAGTTTCAGGGACCGGGGAGCTGTTTTTT	CASSLVSGTGELFF
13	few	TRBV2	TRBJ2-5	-	TGTGCCAGCAGTGATGTAGACCAAGAGACCCAGTACTTC	CASSDVDQETQYF
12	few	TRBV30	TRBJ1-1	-	TGTGCCTGGACCAGGGGGAACACTGAAGCTTTCTTT	CAWTRGNTEAFF
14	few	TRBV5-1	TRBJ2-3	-	TGCGCCAGCAGCCCTCAATACGGCACAGATACGCAGTATTTT	CASSPQYGTDTQYF
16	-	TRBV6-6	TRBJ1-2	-	TGTGCCAGCAGTTACAACCCGCAGGGGTGGACCTATGGCTACACCTTC	CASSYNPQGWTYGYTF
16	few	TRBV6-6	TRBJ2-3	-	TGTGCCAGCAGTTATCGGGCAGCCCTAGCCACAGATACGCAGTATTTT	CASSYRAALATDTQYF
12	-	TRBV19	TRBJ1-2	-	TGTGCCAGTAGGGAACAGGGCTATGGCTACACCTTC	CASREQGYGYTF
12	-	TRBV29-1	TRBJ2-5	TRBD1	TGCAGCGCACAGGGGGCCGGAGAGACCCAGTACTTC	CSAQGAGETQYF
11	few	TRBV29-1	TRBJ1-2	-	TGCAGCGTCCCAGGAGGCATCGGCTACACCTTC	CSVPGGIGYTF
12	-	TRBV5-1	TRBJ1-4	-	TGCGCCAGCAGATTCCTTGATGAAAAACTGTTTTTT	CASRFLDEKLFF
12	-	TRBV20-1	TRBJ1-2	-	TGCAGTGCCGACCATGGAGGAAAAGGCTACACCTTC	CSADHGGKGYTF
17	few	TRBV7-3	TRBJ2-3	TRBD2	TGTGCCAGCAGCTTAACTAGCCTAGCGGGGTTCACAGATACGCAGTATTTT	CASSLTSLAGFTDTQYF
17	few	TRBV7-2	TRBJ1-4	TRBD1	TGTGCCAGCAGCTTATTTTTTCTCGGACAGGGGAATGAAAAACTGTTTTTT	CASSLFFLGQGNEKLFF
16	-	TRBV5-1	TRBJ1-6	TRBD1	TGCGCCAGCAGCCCCTCCTTGGACAGGGTGGGTTCACCCCTCCACTTT	CASSPSLDRVGSPLHF
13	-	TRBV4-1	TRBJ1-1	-	TGCGCCAGCTCGAAAGGCGAGAACACTGAAGCTTTCTTT	CASSKGENTEAFF
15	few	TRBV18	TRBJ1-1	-	TGTGCCAGCTCACCAAATGAGGGGCTAATGACTGAAGCTTTCTTT	CASSPNEGLMTEAFF
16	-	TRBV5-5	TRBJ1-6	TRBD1	TGTGCCAGCAGCCCTAGGACAGGGGATTATAATTCACCCCTCCACTTT	CASSPRTGDYNSPLHF
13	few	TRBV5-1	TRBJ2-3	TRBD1	TGCGCCAGCAGCGTGACTCGGACAGGGGATGGGTATTTT	CASSVTRTGDGYF
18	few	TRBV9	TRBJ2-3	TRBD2	TGTGCCAGCAGCGTAGCCCTCCCTGGCGGGGGAAGATCAGATACGCAGTATTTT	CASSVALPGGGRSDTQYF
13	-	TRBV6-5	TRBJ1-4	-	TGTGCCAGCGGTCGGGTCCAAGGGGAAAAACTGTTTTTT	CASGRVQGEKLFF
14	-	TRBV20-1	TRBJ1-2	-	TGCAGTGCTGGCAGGACAGAGACTAACTATGGCTACACCTTC	CSAGRTETNYGYTF
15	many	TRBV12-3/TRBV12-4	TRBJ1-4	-	TGTGCCAGCAGTTATTCCGGGACACAGAATGAAAAACTGTTTTTT	CASSYSGTQNEKLFF
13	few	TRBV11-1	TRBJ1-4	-	TGTGCCAGCAGCAGGGCAACTAATGAAAAACTGTTTTTT	CASSRATNEKLFF
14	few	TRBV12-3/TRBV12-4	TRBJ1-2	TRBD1	TGTGCCAGCAGGCCGGGACAGGGTTCCTATGGCTACACCTTC	CASRPGQGSYGYTF
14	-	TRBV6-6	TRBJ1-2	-	TGTGCCAGCAGTTACACCAGGGATAACTATGGCTACACCTTC	CASSYTRDNYGYTF